This record looks at one T cell receptor beta chain sequence and its context. The antigen remains unidentified. This table comes from immunoSEQ multiplex PCR, and its TCRdb copy is limited to in-frame clones, with some not included. The sample consists of some 70,000 clones, roughly 92% of them appearing once. These data originate in a study of graft-versus-host responses after intestinal transplantation. At the level of the study: All of the recipients had induction that used anti-thymocyte globulin, then tacrolimus and steroids for approximately 3 years. Overall study results and limits: Early post-transplant declines in HvG were associated with peak levels of circulating GvH clones.

The CDR3 is 13 amino acids. Germline-derived CDR1 and CDR2 are MNHNY and SVGAGI (reference sequence). The V end was cut by 0 bases, the J end by 4 bases, with 6 bases between. The receptor's source is a human patient who received an intestinal transplant, so some T cells may come from the graft donor. This specimen consisted of bone marrow, obtained around 720 days after intestinal transplantation. The rearrangement uses TRBV6-6 and TRBJ1-1, with D hard to call. In DNA form, the CDR3 reads TGTGCCAGCAGTTACTCGACCGGCACTGAAGCTTTCTTT. Its protein product is CASSYSTGTEAFF.